This TCR beta chain was observed in a study of T-cell reconstitution after alpha-beta-depleted transplantation in children (dated by TCRdb to 2016 to 2017). Turning to the overall study: T-cell immune reconstitution after TCRalphabeta/CD19-depleted allogeneic hematopoietic cell transplantation in children was quantitatively tracked in the study by means of TCR repertoire profiling.

Of note for this clonotype: This clone's antigen is unknown. No base quality values were provided; no much bigger clone lies one nucleotide off.

Counted from cysteine to phenylalanine, this CDR3 has 14 amino acids. Only the CDR3 DNA stays, 42 bases, in frame from base 1. The germline V gene specifies MNHNS as CDR1 and SASEGT as CDR2. V loses 4 bases, J loses 3 bases, and the germline ends lie 12 bases apart. The library was produced with PCR. Sequencing was carried out with an Illumina HiSeq 2500. TCR library preparation used molecular barcoding, with unique molecular identifiers applied to normalize quantification of the TCRbeta repertoire. Through fastp at Q25 and MiXCR, TCRdb rebuilt clones from the public reads, retaining in-frame beta chains. Entries that share a CDR3 protein sequence are merged under the most common genes and DNA. This sample gives about 400,000 distinct CDR3 sequences in total; around 20% of them show up just once. The ten top clones hold around 4% of the sample.

Material: PBMCs from the stem cell graft donor, obtained from the stem cell graft. The sequence was collected from a human donor who donated a stem cell graft to a child with acute myeloid leukemia. Rearrangement joined TRBV6-1 to TRBJ1-1, with a tentative D gene TRBD1 over 6 matching bases. The nucleotide sequence is TGTGCCAGCAGTGTCACAGGGAGGGACACTGAAGCTTTCTTT. Its protein is CASSVTGRDTEAFF.